The 15 T cell receptor beta chains in this list originate from one sample, sequenced in a study of PD-1 blockade in classical Hodgkin lymphoma. Time point: cycle 4 day 1 (C4D1), after around six weeks of nivolumab. Each patient experienced a relapse that followed autologous stem cell transplantation, and brentuximab vedotin exposure varied. The authors purified CD4+ T cells from thawed PBMCs by magnetic negative selection. TCRdb's copy holds only in-frame clones and misses some; the assay was immunoSEQ multiplex PCR. The table shows 30,000 or so clones, with about 85% occurring only once. The material was CD4+ T cells from blood, obtained before the fourth cycle of nivolumab. The receptor source for this set is a human donor with classical Hodgkin lymphoma.

The chain links TRBV19 to TRBJ2-1; 9 bases match TRBD2. V gave up 6 bases and J gave up 2 bases; unmatched junction bases: 5. Germline V CDR1 and CDR2: LNHDA, SQIVND (reference sequence). The CDR3 has 15 residues. The CDR3 sequence: CASRKTSGAYNEQFF. The CDR3 DNA is TGTGCCAGTAGGAAGACTAGCGGAGCCTACAATGAGCAGTTCTTC.

This rearrangement joins TRBV18 to TRBJ2-1; 8 bases line up with TRBD2. The CDR3 spans 16 residues. The germline gives CDR1 KGHSH, CDR2 LQKENI. J lost 0 bases, V lost 2 bases, and 3 bases had no gene match. The DNA for the CDR3 is TGTGCCAGCTCACCAAATAGCGGGACCTCCTACAATGAGCAGTTCTTC. It codes for CASSPNSGTSYNEQFF.

This clone turned up a few times. The genes are TRBV27 and TRBJ1-2; 7 nucleotides agree with TRBD1. The J segment lost 4 bases and the V segment lost 5 bases, leaving 4 bases of the junction unmatched. From germline, CDR1 is MNHEY and CDR2 SMNVEV (reference sequence). The CDR3 covers 13 residues. CDR3 nucleotide sequence: TGTGCCAGCAGTGCACAGGGGAGCTATGGCTACACCTTC. Its protein product is CASSAQGSYGYTF.

The chain uses TRBV27 and TRBJ2-7; 9 bases line up with TRBD1. Trimming removed 5 bases from V and 2 bases from J; junction bases left unmatched: 7. Germline V gene sequence: CDR1 MNHEY, CDR2 SMNVEV (reference sequence). The length of the CDR3 is 15 residues. The DNA of the CDR3 is TGTGCCAGCAGTATCACCCGACAGGGGGCCTACGAGCAGTACTTC. Translated, it gives CASSITRQGAYEQYF.

The chain is built from TRBV18 and TRBJ2-7, with D perhaps TRBD1 or TRBD2 (5 bases each). The CDR3 runs to 14 residues. Trimming removed 2 bases at V and 0 bases at J, with 8 bases between. Germline CDR1 reads KGHSH; CDR2 reads LQKENI. The CDR3 protein is CASSPSGTSYEQYF. The CDR3 nucleotides read TGTGCCAGCTCACCATCCGGGACCTCCTACGAGCAGTACTTC.

The V and J genes are TRBV11-2 and TRBJ1-6; weak D call: TRBD1 (5 bases). The CDR3 is 15 amino acids. V was pared by 2 bases and J by 9 bases, with 14 bases between. Looked up from germline, CDR1 is SGHAT and CDR2 is FQNNGV. CDR3 loop: CASSLSRQGGSPLHF. In nucleotides, the CDR3 is TGTGCCAGCAGCTTAAGTCGGCAGGGTGGTTCACCCCTCCACTTT.

DNA for the CDR3: TGTGCCAGCAGGATGGGGGGCGTCTATGGCTACACCTTC. Its protein product is CASRMGGVYGYTF. The rearrangement joins TRBV28 to TRBJ1-2; D might be TRBD1 (6 bases). The germline V and J ends were trimmed by 6 bases and 4 bases, with 12 bases remaining between them. In germline, CDR1 is MDHEN, CDR2 SYDVKM. The CDR3 is 13 amino acids.

This clone was seen a single time. This sequence joins TRBV4-2 and TRBJ2-5; 8 bases map to TRBD2. Germline V gives CDR1 LGHNA, CDR2 YNFKEQ. The CDR3 extends over 15 amino acids. The trim removed 5 bases at V and 1 base at J, leaving 6 bases unmatched. As DNA, the CDR3 is TGTGCCAGCAGCTTTAGCGGGGTACTCCAAGAGACCCAGTACTTC. This codes for CASSFSGVLQETQYF.

DNA for the CDR3: TGTGCCAGCAGCTTGAGGACTAGCAATGGTGAGCAGTTCTTC. It specifies CASSLRTSNGEQFF. The V and J genes are TRBV11-1 and TRBJ2-1; the match to TRBD2 covers 8 bases. This CDR3 has 14 residues. Germline CDR1 is SGHAT and CDR2 is FQDESV (reference sequence). The V gene end was trimmed by 3 bases and the J gene end by 9 bases; junction bases not matched to a gene: 7.

For this clone: The same CDR3 is also encoded by other DNA sequences in this sample. The V call is TRBV7-9, the J call TRBJ2-2, with a possible D match to TRBD1 (5 bases). The CDR3 covers 14 residues. The germline gives CDR1 SEHNR, CDR2 FQNEAQ (reference sequence). Trimming pared 5 bases from V and 4 bases from J, leaving 11 bases between. CDR3 loop: CASSLDTTTGELFF. DNA of the CDR3: TGTGCCAGCAGCCTGGACACGACCACCGGGGAGCTGTTTTTT.

The chain has TRBV2 and TRBJ2-3, with D possibly matching TRBD1 (6 bases). The V gene's germline CDR1 is SNHLY and CDR2 FYNNEI. This CDR3 is built from 14 residues. V was clipped by 6 bases and J by 2 bases, with 12 bases between them. The CDR3: CASSTDRVTDTQYF. CDR3 DNA: TGTGCCAGCAGCACGGACAGAGTCACAGATACGCAGTATTTT.

The chain recombines TRBV11-1 with TRBJ1-1; D remains ambiguous. Trimming pared 0 bases from V and 1 base from J, leaving 3 bases between. CDR1 is SGHAT, CDR2 FQDESV, per germline (reference sequence). The CDR3 is made up of 13 amino acids. CDR3 amino acids: CASSLAANTEAFF. CDR3 bases: TGTGCCAGCAGCTTAGCGGCGAACACTGAAGCTTTCTTT.

The V and J genes are TRBV5-1 and TRBJ2-5; TRBD1 aligns across 7 bases. The J segment lost 0 bases and the V segment lost 4 bases, leaving 3 bases of the junction unmatched. The CDR3 is 14 residues long. CDR1 is SGHRS and CDR2 is YFSETQ in the germline V gene. The DNA of the CDR3 is TGCGCCAGCAGCCCAAGGGGGCACCAAGAGACCCAGTACTTC. This sequence encodes CASSPRGHQETQYF.

This rearrangement joins TRBV5-4 to TRBJ1-1; the D gene is possibly TRBD1 (5 bases). Germline CDR1 reads SGHNT; CDR2 reads YYREEE (reference sequence). V lost 3 bases to trimming and J lost 0 bases, with 9 bases between them. The CDR3 contains 14 residues. The CDR3 coding sequence is TGTGCCAGCAGCTCGCAGGGTTTGAACACTGAAGCTTTCTTT. Protein: CASSSQGLNTEAFF.

This clone was seen a few times. Written as DNA, the CDR3 is TGTGCCAGCATAGCGGGTAATCAGCCCCAGCATTTT. Amino acids: CASIAGNQPQHF. The chain links TRBV6-1 to TRBJ1-5; D is ambiguous. V was shortened by 7 bases and J by 4 bases, with 8 bases between the two germline ends. This CDR3 region has 12 residues. CDR1 is MNHNS and CDR2 is SASEGT in the germline V gene.